The 11 T cell receptor beta chains presented below share a single source sample, sequenced in a study of tissue T cells after allogeneic stem cell transplantation. TCRdb's copy holds only in-frame clones and misses some; the assay was immunoSEQ multiplex PCR. The sample lists 10,000 to 15,000 clones; about two thirds were seen once. Sample: tissue from the right colon, taken at autopsy. The receptors come from a woman between 18 and 55 years old with breast cancer.

Details on this clone: One end of the junction is discordant with germline, which a read error may explain. CDR3: CASSLAPQGLGGRYHF. CDR3 DNA sequence: TGCGCCAGCAGCTTGGCACCCCAGGGGTTGGGGGGTCGTTATCACTTC. The chain combines TRBV5-1 with TRBJ2-7; D possibly uses TRBD1 or TRBD2 (6 bases each). The germline V gene has CDR1 SGHRS and CDR2 YFSETQ. The CDR3 totals 16 residues.

V is TRBV4-2 and J is TRBJ1-4; 8 positions match TRBD1. Germline-derived CDR1 and CDR2 are LGHNA and YNFKEQ. Trimming took 6 bases from V and 3 from J; bases not matched to a gene: 3. The CDR3 loop spans 14 amino acids. This chain's CDR3 is CASRTTGANEKLFF. CDR3 coding DNA: TGTGCCAGCAGAACGACAGGGGCTAATGAAAAACTGTTTTTT.

Written as DNA, the CDR3 is TGTGCCAGCAGCTTAGGACTTGACAGGAACTATGAGCAGTTCTTC. This encodes CASSLGLDRNYEQFF. The rearrangement links TRBV11-1 to TRBJ2-1; possible D gene TRBD1, 6 bases. The CDR3 length is 15 residues. V was pared by 1 base and J by 8 bases, with 15 bases between. Germline V gene data show CDR1 as SGHAT and CDR2 as FQDESV (reference sequence).

The chain recombines TRBV10-3 with TRBJ1-4, with a weak D call TRBD1 (6 bases). Germline V CDR1 and CDR2: ENHRY, SYGVKD. The ends were cut back, 8 bases at V and 4 bases at J, with 11 bases in the middle. This CDR3 region has 13 residues. CDR3 sequence (DNA): TGTGCCATCGGGAACAGGGATAATGAAAAACTGTTTTTT. Translating it yields CAIGNRDNEKLFF.

The V gene is TRBV5-1, the J gene TRBJ1-3; maybe TRBD1 (6 bases). CDR3 length equals 14 residues. Germline assignment: CDR1 SGHRS and CDR2 YFSETQ. V lost 5 bases to trimming and J lost 4 bases, with 13 bases between them. CDR3 in amino acids: CASRETGYGNTIYF. CDR3 in DNA: TGCGCCAGCAGAGAAACAGGGTACGGAAACACCATATATTTT.

The V gene is TRBV28, the J gene TRBJ2-7, with 8 bases that match TRBD2. V shed 7 bases and J 4 bases; nucleotides not matched to a gene: 9. Germline lookup yields CDR1 MDHEN and CDR2 SYDVKM. This CDR3 spans 14 amino acids. The CDR3 nucleotides are TGTGCCAGCATTAAGGGCGGGAGGCGGTACGAGCAGTACTTC. Translated, it gives CASIKGGRRYEQYF.

This clone was recorded only once. V and J are TRBV6-5 and TRBJ2-7; 9 positions agree with TRBD1. Germline V lookup: CDR1 MNHEY, CDR2 SVGAGI. V shed 5 bases, J shed 4 bases, and the junction held 9 bases outside the gene matches. CDR3 length: 15 residues. The CDR3: CASSSRDRDGYEQYF. In DNA, the CDR3 is TGTGCCAGCAGTAGCCGGGACAGGGACGGATACGAGCAGTACTTC.

This clone was detected once. The chain couples TRBV7-9 to TRBJ2-1; D gene unclear. Trimming cost V 5 bases and J 8 bases, with 7 bases left between them. This CDR3 has 11 residues. Germline V gene sequence: CDR1 SEHNR, CDR2 FQNEAQ (reference sequence). The CDR3 region has the DNA TGTGCCAGCAGCCCCGCGGATGAGCAGTTCTTC. Its translation is CASSPADEQFF.

This clone is labeled as medium-sized. This rearrangement joins TRBV4-2 to TRBJ1-4; D remains ambiguous. V lost 0 bases, J lost 8 bases, and 13 bases lay in between. Per the germline V gene, CDR1 is LGHNA and CDR2 is YNFKEQ. The CDR3 has 15 amino acids. The CDR3 DNA follows: TGTGCCAGCAGCCAAGAATGGCAGGTGGAGGAAAAACTGTTTTTT. Protein: CASSQEWQVEEKLFF.

V usage is TRBV7-9 and J usage is TRBJ1-6, with TRBD1 identical over 8 bases. V lost 5 bases and J lost 13; bases outside the gene matches: 10. From germline, CDR1 is SEHNR and CDR2 FQNEAQ (reference sequence). There are 14 residues in the CDR3. As DNA, the CDR3 is TGTGCCAGCAGCCCAGGGGTCTCAGGGGGCCCCCTCCACTTT. Protein sequence: CASSPGVSGGPLHF.

This clone has just a few counts. This chain connects TRBV7-3 to TRBJ2-1; TRBD2 agrees at 7 bases. CDR1 and CDR2 (germline): SGHTA, FQGTGA. The length of the CDR3 is 15 residues. V trimming: 1 base; J trimming: 2 bases; junction bases outside the gene matches: 2. The CDR3 region is CASSLIAGTYNEQFF. CDR3 sequence (DNA): TGTGCCAGCAGCTTAATAGCGGGCACCTACAATGAGCAGTTCTTC.